The text below deals with one T cell receptor (beta chain). The data originate from a study of blood T cell repertoires in COVID-19. Looking at the study overall: From T cells, B-cell-depleted T cells, or PBMCs came the material, which was cDNA or gDNA.

Using immunoSEQ multiplex PCR, the repertoire was profiled, and TCRdb retains in-frame clones only, with some absent. The sample lists approximately 66,000 clones; roughly 86% were seen once. Germline V gene sequence: CDR1 SNHLY, CDR2 FYNNEI. The CDR3 runs to 14 residues. V was clipped by 4 bases and J by 5 bases, with 12 bases between them. The genes are TRBV2 and TRBJ1-5; D not resolved. Sequencing was carried out using peripheral blood. The clonotype was recovered from a man in his 60s with acute or convalescent COVID-19. The CDR3 region is CASSVRREDQPQHF. The CDR3 DNA reads as TGTGCCAGCAGTGTGCGAAGGGAGGATCAGCCCCAGCATTTT.